This is a list of T cell receptor beta chains from one sample in a study of human T cells and chemical hapten exposure. TCRdb used MiXCR to reprocess the RACE reads, holding one entry per CDR3 protein. The sample has under 130,000 distinct CDR3 sequences; 30% to 35% are singletons. The sample was whole blood, taken in connection with sensitization to the hapten diphenylcyclopropenone (DPC). These receptors were taken from a man in his forties or fifties with alopecia areata. Some clones in this sample may be carry-over from other donors' samples. The CDR3 runs from the conserved cysteine through the conserved F or W. Fields, in order: clone size, J gene, D gene, V gene, CDR3 DNA, CDR3 protein. D genes are given only for firm matches. Not every row has a clone size; where given, it reads once, few, many or a size class.

. TRBJ1-4 . TRBV29-1 TGCAGCGTTGAAGCCGTCGGTCCAGGCCTGTTTTTT CSVEAVGPGLFF
. TRBJ2-2 . TRBV7-2 TGTGCCAGCAGCCTAACCGGGTGGGGAGCGGACACCGGGGAGCTGTTTTTT CASSLTGWGADTGELFF
few TRBJ1-2 . TRBV20-1 TGCAGTGCTAGTCCAGGCTATGGCTACACCTTC CSASPGYGYTF
few TRBJ2-1 TRBD2 TRBV28 TGTGCCACCTCGCCGTCCAGCGGGAGAATCTATGAGCAGTTCTTC CATSPSSGRIYEQFF
. TRBJ2-5 . TRBV9 TGTGCCAGCAGCCTTATACCAGGGGAGACGCCCCAGTACTTC CASSLIPGETPQYF
. TRBJ2-5 . TRBV28 TGTGCCAGCGCCCGACCGGATCGTCAGACCCAGTACTTC CASARPDRQTQYF
. TRBJ1-1 . TRBV9 TGTGCCAGCAGCGTACAGAGCGAGGGACATTTTTTTAACACTGAAGCTTTCTTT CASSVQSEGHFFNTEAFF
. TRBJ2-3 . TRBV9 TGTGCCAGCAGCGTCGGGACGGAGCGGAACACAGATACGCAGTATTTT CASSVGTERNTDTQYF
. TRBJ2-1 TRBD2 TRBV6-1 TGTGCCAGCAGTGACGTTTTGGCCCCTACTAGCGGGAGGTCATTGGGCAATGAGCAGTTCTTC CASSDVLAPTSGRSLGNEQFF
few TRBJ2-5 . TRBV6-5 TGTGCCAGCACCTACCGCCGGGGCCTGGAGACCCAGTACTTC CASTYRRGLETQYF
few TRBJ2-4 . TRBV20-1 TGCAGTGCTAGAATCCTGAGGGAGGCCTTCACGGGTCTAGCCAAAAACATTCAGTACTTC CSARILREAFTGLAKNIQYF
few TRBJ2-6 TRBD1 TRBV10-3 TGTGCCATCAGCCGGGACAGGGGGTCCTCTGGGGCCAACGTCCTGACTTTC CAISRDRGSSGANVLTF
. TRBJ1-1 . TRBV29-1 TGCAGCGTTTTCAGGGCGGCGCAGGGTGAAGCTTTCTTT CSVFRAAQGEAFF
many TRBJ1-1 TRBD1 TRBV5-4 TGTGCCAGCAGCTCTGGGACAGGAAGGGGGAACACTGAAGCTTTCTTT CASSSGTGRGNTEAFF
few TRBJ2-1 TRBD2 TRBV12-3/TRBV12-4 TGTGCCAGCAGTTTAGCGTTAGCGGGAGGTAATGAGCAGTTCTTC CASSLALAGGNEQFF
. TRBJ2-3 . TRBV7-2 TGTGCCAGCAGCTTATTTGGAACAGATACGCAGTATTTT CASSLFGTDTQYF
few TRBJ2-7 . TRBV6-2/TRBV6-3 TGTGCCAGCAGTTCCGGTCCCCTTATCGGGCAGTACTTC CASSSGPLIGQYF
few TRBJ1-2 . TRBV25-1 TGTGCCAGCAGAGTCAGGGAAACGGATGGCTACACCTTC CASRVRETDGYTF
. TRBJ2-3 . TRBV6-5 TGTGCCAGCAGTTACCACAGCGGTTTCACAGATACGCAGTATTTT CASSYHSGFTDTQYF
. TRBJ2-5 TRBD2 TRBV20-1 TGCAGTGCTAGCCGGGAGGGCCAAGAGACCCAGTACTTC CSASREGQETQYF
. TRBJ1-5 TRBD1 TRBV6-6 TGTGCCAGCATTATACGGGACAGCGGCAATCAGCCCCAGCATTTT CASIIRDSGNQPQHF
few TRBJ2-5 . TRBV29-1 TGCAGCGTTGGAGGGTTTCAAGAGACCCAGTACTTC CSVGGFQETQYF
few TRBJ2-3 . TRBV9 TGTGCCAGCAGCGTAAGCCCGGGCACAGATACGCAGTATTTT CASSVSPGTDTQYF
few TRBJ2-7 . TRBV10-3 TGTGCCATCAGTGAGGGGGAAACCCCCCTCTACGAGCAGTACTTC CAISEGETPLYEQYF